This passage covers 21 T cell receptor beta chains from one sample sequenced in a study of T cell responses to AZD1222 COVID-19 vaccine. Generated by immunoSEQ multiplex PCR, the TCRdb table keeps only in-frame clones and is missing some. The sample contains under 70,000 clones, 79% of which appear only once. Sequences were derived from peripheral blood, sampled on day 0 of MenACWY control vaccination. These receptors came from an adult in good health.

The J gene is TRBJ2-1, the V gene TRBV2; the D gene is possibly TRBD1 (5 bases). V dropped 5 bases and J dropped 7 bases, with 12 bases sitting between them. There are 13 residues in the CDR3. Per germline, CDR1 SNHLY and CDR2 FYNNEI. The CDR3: CASSPPQENEQFF. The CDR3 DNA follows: TGTGCCAGCAGTCCTCCACAGGAGAATGAGCAGTTCTTC.

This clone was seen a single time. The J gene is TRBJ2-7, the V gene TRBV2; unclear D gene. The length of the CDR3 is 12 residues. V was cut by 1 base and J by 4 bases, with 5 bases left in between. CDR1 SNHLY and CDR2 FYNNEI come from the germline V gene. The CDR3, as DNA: TGTGCCAGCAGTGAAGAGATTTACGAGCAGTACTTC. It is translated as CASSEEIYEQYF. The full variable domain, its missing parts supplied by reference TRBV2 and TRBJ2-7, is EPEVTQTPSHQVTQMGQEVILRCVPISNHLYFYWYRQILGQKVEFLVSFYNNEISEKSEIFDDQFSVERPDGSNFTLKIRSTKLEDSAMYFCASSEEIYEQYFGPGTRLTVT.

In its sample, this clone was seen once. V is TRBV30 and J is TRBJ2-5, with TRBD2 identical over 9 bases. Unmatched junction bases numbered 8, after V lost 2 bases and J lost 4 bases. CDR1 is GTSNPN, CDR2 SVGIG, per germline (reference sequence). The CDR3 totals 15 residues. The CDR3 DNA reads TGTGCCTGGAGTACCGAGCGGGGGGCCTTAGAGACCCAGTACTTC. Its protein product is CAWSTERGALETQYF.

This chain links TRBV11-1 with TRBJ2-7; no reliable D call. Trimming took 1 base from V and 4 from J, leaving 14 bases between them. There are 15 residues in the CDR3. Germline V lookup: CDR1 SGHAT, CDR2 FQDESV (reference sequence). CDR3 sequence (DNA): TGTGCCAGCAGCTTAGGTGTCACAGAACCATACGAGCAGTACTTC. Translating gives CASSLGVTEPYEQYF.

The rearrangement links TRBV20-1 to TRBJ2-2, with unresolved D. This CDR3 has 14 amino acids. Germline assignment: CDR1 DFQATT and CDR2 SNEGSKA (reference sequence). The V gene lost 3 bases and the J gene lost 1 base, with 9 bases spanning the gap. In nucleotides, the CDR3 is TGCAGTGCTAGTTTCGCAGAGAACACCGGGGAGCTGTTTTTT. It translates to CSASFAENTGELFF.

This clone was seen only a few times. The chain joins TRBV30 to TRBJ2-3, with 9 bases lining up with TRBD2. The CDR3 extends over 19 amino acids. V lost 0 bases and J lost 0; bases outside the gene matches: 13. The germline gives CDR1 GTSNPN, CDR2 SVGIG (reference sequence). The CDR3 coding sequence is TGTGCCTGGAGTGTAAGTGGGCTAGCGGGGCCATCTAGCACAGATACGCAGTATTTT. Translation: CAWSVSGLAGPSSTDTQYF.

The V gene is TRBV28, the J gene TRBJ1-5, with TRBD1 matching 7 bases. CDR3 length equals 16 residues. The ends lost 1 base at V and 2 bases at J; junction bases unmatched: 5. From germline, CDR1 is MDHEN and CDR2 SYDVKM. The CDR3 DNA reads TGTGCCAGCAGTTTATCGGGACAGTTCGGCAATCAGCCCCAGCATTTT. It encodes CASSLSGQFGNQPQHF. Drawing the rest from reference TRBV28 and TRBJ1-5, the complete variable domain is DVKVTQSSRYLVKRTGEKVFLECVQDMDHENMFWYRQDPGLGLRLIYFSYDVKMKEKGDIPEGYSVSREKKERFSLILESASTNQTSMYLCASSLSGQFGNQPQHFGDGTRLSIL.

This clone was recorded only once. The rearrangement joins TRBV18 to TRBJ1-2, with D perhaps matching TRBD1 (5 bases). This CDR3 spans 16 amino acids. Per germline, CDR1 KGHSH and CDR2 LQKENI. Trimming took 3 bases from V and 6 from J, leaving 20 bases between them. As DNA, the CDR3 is TGTGCCAGCTCACCGGAAGGGGACGGCCGGCGCGATGGCTACACCTTC. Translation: CASSPEGDGRRDGYTF.

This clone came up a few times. The CDR3 loop is CASSQDLGISPLHF. The CDR3 region has the DNA TGTGCCAGCAGCCAAGATTTAGGGATTTCACCCCTCCACTTT. The J gene is TRBJ1-6, the V gene TRBV4-2; D not resolved. V gave up 0 bases and J gave up 9 bases, with 9 bases separating them. CDR1 is LGHNA and CDR2 is YNFKEQ in the germline V gene. The CDR3 is 14 amino acids.

The CDR3 here is CASSRGLAGGPGPGELFF. DNA of the CDR3: TGTGCCAGCAGCCGCGGACTAGCGGGAGGGCCCGGGCCCGGGGAGCTGTTTTTT. This chain joins TRBV11-2 and TRBJ2-2, with 15 positions matching TRBD2. Germline trimming cut 5 bases from V and 6 bases from J; bases unmatched to any gene: 10. Germline V gives CDR1 SGHAT, CDR2 FQNNGV. The CDR3 contains 18 residues.

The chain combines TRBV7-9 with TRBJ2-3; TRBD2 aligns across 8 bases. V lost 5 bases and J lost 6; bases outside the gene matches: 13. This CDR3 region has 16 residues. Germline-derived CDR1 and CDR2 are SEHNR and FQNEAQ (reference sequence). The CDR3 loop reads CASSARGAGDGDTQYF. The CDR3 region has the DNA TGTGCCAGCAGCGCCCGGGGAGCGGGAGATGGGGATACGCAGTATTTT. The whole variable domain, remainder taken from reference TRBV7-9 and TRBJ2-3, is DTGVSQNPRHKITKRGQNVTFRCDPISEHNRLYWYRQTLGQGPEFLTYFQNEAQLEKSRLLSDRFSAERPKGSFSTLEIQRTEQGDSAMYLCASSARGAGDGDTQYFGPGTRLTVL.

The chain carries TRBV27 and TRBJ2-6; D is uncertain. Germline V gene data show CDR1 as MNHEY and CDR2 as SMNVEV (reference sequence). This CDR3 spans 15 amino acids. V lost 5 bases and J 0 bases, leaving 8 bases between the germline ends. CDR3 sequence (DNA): TGTGCCAGCAGTCCTTTCGACTCTGGGGCCAACGTCCTGACTTTC. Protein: CASSPFDSGANVLTF. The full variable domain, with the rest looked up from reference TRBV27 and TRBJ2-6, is EAQVTQNPRYLITVTGKKLTVTCSQNMNHEYMSWYRQDPGLGLRQIYYSMNVEVTDKGDVPEGYKVSRKEKRNFPLILESPSPNQTSLYFCASSPFDSGANVLTFGAGSRLTVL.

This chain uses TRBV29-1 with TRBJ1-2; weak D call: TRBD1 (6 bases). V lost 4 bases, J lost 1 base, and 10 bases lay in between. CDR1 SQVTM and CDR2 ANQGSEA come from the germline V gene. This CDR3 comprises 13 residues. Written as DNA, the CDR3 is TGCAGCGTTGGGGACATCATTAACTATGGCTACACCTTC. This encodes CSVGDIINYGYTF. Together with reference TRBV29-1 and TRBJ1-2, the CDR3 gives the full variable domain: SAVISQKPSRDICQRGTSLTIQCQVDSQVTMMFWYRQQPGQSLTLIATANQGSEATYESGFVIDKFPISRPNLTFSTLTVSNMSPEDSSIYLCSVGDIINYGYTFGSGTRLTVV.

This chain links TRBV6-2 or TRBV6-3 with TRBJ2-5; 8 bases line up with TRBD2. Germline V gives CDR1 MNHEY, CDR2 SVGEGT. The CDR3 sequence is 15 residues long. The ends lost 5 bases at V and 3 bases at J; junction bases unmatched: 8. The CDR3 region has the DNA TGTGCCAGCAGTCCCCGGGCGGGGGGCGAAGAGACCCAGTACTTC. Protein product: CASSPRAGGEETQYF.

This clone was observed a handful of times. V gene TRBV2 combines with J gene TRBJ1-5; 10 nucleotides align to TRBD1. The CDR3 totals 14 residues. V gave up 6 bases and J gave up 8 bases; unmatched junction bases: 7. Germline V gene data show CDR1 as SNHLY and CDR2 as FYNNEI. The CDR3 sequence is CASSLRTGGEPQHF. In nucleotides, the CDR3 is TGTGCCAGCAGCCTGAGGACAGGGGGTGAGCCCCAGCATTTT.

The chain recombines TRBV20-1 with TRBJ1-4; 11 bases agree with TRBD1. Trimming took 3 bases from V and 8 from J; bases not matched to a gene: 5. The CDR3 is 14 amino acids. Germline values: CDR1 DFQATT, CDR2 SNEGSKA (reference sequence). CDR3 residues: CSASPGQGGEKLFF. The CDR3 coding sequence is TGCAGTGCTAGTCCGGGACAGGGGGGAGAAAAACTGTTTTTT.

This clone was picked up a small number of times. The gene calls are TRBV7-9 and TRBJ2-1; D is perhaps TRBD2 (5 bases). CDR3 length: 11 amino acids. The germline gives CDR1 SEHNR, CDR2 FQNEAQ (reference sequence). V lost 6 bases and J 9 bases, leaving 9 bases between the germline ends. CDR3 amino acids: CASSVEVEQFF. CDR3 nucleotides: TGTGCCAGCAGTGTGGAGGTTGAGCAGTTCTTC. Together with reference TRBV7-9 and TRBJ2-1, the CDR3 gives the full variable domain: DTGVSQNPRHKITKRGQNVTFRCDPISEHNRLYWYRQTLGQGPEFLTYFQNEAQLEKSRLLSDRFSAERPKGSFSTLEIQRTEQGDSAMYLCASSVEVEQFFGPGTRLTVL.

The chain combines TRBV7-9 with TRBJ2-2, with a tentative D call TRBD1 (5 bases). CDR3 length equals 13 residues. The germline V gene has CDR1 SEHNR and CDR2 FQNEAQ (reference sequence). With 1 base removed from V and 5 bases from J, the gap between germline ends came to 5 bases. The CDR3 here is CASSLEGTGELFF. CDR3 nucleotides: TGTGCCAGCAGCTTAGAGGGGACCGGGGAGCTGTTTTTT.

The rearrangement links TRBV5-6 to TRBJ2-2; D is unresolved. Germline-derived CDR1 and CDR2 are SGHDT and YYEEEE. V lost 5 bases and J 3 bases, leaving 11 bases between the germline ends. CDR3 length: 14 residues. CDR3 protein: CASSLMGYTGELFF. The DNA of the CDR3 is TGTGCCAGCAGTCTTATGGGTTACACCGGGGAGCTGTTTTTT.

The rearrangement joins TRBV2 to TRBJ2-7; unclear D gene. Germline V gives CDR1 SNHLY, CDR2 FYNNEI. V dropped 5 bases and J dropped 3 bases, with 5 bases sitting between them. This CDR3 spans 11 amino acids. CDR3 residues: CASSPYYEQYF. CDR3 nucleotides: TGTGCCAGCAGTCCCTACTACGAGCAGTACTTC.

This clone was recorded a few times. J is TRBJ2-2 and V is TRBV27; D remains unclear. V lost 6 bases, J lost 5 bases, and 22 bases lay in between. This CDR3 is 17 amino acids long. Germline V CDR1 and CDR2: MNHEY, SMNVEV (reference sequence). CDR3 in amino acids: CASSLDKLSYGTGELFF. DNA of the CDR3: TGTGCCAGCAGCCTTGACAAGCTTTCTTACGGGACCGGGGAGCTGTTTTTT.